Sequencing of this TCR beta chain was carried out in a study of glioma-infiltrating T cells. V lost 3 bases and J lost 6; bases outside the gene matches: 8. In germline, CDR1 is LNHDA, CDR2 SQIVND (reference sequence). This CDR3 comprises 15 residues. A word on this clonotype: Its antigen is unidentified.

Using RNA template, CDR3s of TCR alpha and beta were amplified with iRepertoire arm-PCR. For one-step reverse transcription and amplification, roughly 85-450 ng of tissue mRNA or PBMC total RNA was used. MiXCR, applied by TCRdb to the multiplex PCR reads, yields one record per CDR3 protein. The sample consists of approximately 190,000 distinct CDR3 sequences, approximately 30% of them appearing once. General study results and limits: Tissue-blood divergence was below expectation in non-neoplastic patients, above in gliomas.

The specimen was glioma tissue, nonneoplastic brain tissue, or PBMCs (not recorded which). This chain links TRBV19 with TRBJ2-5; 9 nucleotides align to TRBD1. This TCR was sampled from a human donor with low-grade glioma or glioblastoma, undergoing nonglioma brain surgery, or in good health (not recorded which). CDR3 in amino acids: CASSMLGTGIKTQYF. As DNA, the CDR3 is TGTGCCAGTAGTATGTTGGGGACAGGGATAAAGACCCAGTACTTC.